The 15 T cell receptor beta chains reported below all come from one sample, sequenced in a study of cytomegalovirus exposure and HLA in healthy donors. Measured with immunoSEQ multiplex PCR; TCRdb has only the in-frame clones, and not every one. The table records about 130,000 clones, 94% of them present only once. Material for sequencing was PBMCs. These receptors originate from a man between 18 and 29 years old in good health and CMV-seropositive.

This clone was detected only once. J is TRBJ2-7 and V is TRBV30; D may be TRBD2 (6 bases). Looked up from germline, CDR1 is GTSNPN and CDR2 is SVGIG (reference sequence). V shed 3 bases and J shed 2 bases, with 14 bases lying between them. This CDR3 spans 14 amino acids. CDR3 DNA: TGTGCCTGGAGCCGATCGCGGGGACCCTACGAGCAGTACTTC. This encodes CAWSRSRGPYEQYF. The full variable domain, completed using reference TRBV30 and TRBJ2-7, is SQTIHQWPATLVQPVGSPLSLECTVEGTSNPNLYWYRQAAGRGLQLLFYSVGIGQISSEVPQNLSASRPQDRQFILSSKKLLLSDSGFYLCAWSRSRGPYEQYFGPGTRLTVT.

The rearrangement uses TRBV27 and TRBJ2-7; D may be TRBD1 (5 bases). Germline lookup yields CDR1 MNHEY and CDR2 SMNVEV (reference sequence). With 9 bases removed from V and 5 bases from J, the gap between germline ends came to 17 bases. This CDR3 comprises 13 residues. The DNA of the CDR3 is TGTGCCAGTAAAGCCAGGGCTTTCGACGAGCAGTACTTC. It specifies CASKARAFDEQYF.

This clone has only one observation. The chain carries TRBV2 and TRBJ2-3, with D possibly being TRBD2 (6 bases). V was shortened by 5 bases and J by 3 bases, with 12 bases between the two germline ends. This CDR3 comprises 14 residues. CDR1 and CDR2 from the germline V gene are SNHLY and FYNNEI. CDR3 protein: CASSMGLGTDTQYF. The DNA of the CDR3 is TGTGCCAGCAGTATGGGACTGGGGACAGATACGCAGTATTTT.

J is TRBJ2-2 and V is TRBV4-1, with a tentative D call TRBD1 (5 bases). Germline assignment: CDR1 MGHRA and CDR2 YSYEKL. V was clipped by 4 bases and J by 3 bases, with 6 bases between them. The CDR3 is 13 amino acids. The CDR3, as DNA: TGCGCCAGCAGCCCACAGGACACCGGGGAGCTGTTTTTT. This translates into CASSPQDTGELFF.

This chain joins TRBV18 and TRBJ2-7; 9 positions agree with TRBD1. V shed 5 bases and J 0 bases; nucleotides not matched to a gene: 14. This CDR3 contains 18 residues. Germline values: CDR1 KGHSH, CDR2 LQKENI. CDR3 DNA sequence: TGTGCCAGCTCATCCTTTCCTGGACAGGGGTCCTCCTCCTACGAGCAGTACTTC. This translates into CASSSFPGQGSSSYEQYF.

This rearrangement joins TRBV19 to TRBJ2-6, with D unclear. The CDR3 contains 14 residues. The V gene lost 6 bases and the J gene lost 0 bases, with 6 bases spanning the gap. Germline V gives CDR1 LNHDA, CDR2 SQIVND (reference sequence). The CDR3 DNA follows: TGTGCCAGTAGACAGTACTCTGGGGCCAACGTCCTGACTTTC. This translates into CASRQYSGANVLTF.

CDR3 nucleotides: TGCGCCCCAGCTCGAGGAGGCGGGAGGGTAAACACCGGGGAGCTGTTTTTT. Translating gives CAPARGGGRVNTGELFF. The gene calls are TRBV4-1 and TRBJ2-2; 9 bases fit TRBD2. Looked up from germline, CDR1 is MGHRA and CDR2 is YSYEKL. The J segment lost 2 bases and the V segment lost 11 bases, leaving 15 bases of the junction unmatched. The CDR3 is made up of 17 amino acids.

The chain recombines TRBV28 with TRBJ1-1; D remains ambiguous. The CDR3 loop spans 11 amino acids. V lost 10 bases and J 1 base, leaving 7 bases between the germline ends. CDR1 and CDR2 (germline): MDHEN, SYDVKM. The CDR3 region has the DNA TGTGCCATAGCGGGGAACACTGAAGCTTTCTTT. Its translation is CAIAGNTEAFF.

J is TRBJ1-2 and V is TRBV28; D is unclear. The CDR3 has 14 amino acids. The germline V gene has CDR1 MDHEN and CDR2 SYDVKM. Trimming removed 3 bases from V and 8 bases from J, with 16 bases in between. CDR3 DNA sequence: TGTGCCAGCAGTTTGGTCGATATCGGGTCAGGCTACACCTTC. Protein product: CASSLVDIGSGYTF.

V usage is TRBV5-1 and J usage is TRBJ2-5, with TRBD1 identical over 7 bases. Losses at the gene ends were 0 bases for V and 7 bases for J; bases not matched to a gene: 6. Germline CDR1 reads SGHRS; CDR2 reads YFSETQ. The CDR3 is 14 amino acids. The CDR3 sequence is CASSLDRGARTQYF. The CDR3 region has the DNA TGCGCCAGCAGCTTGGACAGGGGAGCACGGACCCAGTACTTC.

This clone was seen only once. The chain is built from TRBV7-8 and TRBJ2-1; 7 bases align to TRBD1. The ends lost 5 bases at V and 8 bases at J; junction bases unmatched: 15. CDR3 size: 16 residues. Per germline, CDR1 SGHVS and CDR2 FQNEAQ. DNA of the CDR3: TGTGCCAGCAGCCCCCTCGTAGGGACAGTCGTCCATGAGCAGTTCTTC. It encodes CASSPLVGTVVHEQFF. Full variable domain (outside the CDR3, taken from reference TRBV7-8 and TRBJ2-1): GAGVSQSPRYKVAKRGQDVALRCDPISGHVSLFWYQQALGQGPEFLTYFQNEAQLDKSGLPSDRFFAERPEGSVSTLKIQRTQQEDSAVYLCASSPLVGTVVHEQFFGPGTRLTVL.

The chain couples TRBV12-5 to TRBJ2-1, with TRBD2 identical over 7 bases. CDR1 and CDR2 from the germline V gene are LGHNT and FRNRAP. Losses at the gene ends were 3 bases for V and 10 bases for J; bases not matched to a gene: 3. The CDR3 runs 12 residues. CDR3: CASGFWGGEQFF. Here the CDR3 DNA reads TGTGCTAGTGGTTTTTGGGGAGGGGAGCAGTTCTTC. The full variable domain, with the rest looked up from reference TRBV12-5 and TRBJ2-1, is DARVTQTPRHKVTEMGQEVTMRCQPILGHNTVFWYRQTMMQGLELLAYFRNRAPLDDSGMPKDRFSAEMPDATLATLKIQPSEPRDSAVYFCASGFWGGEQFFGPGTRLTVL.

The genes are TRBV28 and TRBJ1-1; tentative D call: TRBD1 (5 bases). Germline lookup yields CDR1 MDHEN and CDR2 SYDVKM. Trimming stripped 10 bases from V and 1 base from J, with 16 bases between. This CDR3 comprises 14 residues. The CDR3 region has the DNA TGTGCCACCCTCCCAGGGTTGGAGAACACTGAAGCTTTCTTT. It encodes CATLPGLENTEAFF.

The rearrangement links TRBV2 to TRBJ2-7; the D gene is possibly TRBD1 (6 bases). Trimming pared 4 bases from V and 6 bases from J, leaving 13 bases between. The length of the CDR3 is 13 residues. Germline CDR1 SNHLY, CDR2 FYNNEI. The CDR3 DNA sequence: TGTGCCAGCAGTGTTTTGGGGGCCGGCGAGCAGTACTTC. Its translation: CASSVLGAGEQYF.

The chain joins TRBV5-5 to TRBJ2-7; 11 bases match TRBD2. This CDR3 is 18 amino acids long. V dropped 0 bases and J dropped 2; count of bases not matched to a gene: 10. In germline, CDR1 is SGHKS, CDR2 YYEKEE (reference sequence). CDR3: CASSLVGLADWDTYEQYF. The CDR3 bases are TGTGCCAGCAGCTTGGTGGGACTAGCGGACTGGGACACCTACGAGCAGTACTTC.